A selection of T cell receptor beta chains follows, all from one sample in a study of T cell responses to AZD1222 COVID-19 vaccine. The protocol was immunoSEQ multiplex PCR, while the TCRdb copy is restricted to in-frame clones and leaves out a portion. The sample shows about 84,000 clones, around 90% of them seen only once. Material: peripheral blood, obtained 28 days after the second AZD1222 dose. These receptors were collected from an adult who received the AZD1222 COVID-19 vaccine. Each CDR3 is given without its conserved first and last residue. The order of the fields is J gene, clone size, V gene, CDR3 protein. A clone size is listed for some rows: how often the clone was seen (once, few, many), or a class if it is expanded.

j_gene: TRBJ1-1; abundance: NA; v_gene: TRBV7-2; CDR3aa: ASSSTGTVYTEAF
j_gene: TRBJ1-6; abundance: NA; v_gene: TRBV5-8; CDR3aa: ASSLGESYNSPLH
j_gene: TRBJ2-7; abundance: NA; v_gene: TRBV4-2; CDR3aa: ASSHVGQAETYEQY
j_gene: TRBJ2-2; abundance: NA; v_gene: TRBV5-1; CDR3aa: ASSSPILTGELF
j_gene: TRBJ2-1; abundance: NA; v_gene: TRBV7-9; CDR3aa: ASSLVNEQF
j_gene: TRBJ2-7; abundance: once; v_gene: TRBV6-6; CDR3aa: ASSPVGASGEYEQY
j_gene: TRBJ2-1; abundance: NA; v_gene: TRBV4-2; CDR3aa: ASSQQPVSSYNEQF
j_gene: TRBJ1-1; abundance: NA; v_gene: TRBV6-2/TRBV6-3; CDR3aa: ASSQRKGAGFTEAF
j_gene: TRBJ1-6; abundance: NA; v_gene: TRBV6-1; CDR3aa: ASSESLPGLGYNSPLH
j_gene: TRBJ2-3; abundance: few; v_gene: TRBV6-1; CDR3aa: ASSEFNTQY
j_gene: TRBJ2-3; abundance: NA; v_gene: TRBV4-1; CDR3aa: ASSQTRTGTGFDTQY
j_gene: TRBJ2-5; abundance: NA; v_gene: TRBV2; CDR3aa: ASSVQGGTQY
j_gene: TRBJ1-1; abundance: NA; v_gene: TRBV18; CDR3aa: ASSPLGTLLENTEAF
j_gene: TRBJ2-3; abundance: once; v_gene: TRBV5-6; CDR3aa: ASSLGDWSVGISTDTQY
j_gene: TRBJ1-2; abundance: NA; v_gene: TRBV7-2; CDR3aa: ASSALRASNYGYT
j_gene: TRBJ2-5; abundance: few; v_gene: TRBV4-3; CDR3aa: ASSQDFLGGSETQY
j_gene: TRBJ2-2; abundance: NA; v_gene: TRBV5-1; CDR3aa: ASSLGGTNTGELF
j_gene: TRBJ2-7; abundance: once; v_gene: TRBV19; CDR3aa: ASSIAVSGGEQY
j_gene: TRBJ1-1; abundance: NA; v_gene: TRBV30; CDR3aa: AWSGPGGRF
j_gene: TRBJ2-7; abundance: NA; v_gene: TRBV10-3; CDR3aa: AISVRGTGSPYEQY
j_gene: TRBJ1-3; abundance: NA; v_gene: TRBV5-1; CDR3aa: ASSLALDSSGNTIY
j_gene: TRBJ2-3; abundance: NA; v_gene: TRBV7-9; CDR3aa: ASSFLTSGGTDTQY
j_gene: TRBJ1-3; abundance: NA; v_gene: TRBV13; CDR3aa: ASSLGRGAVSGNTIY
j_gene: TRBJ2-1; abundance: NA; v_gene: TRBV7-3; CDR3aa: ASSTKAGTGYNEQF
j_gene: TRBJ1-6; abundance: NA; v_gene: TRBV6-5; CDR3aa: ASSYIGGDSPLH
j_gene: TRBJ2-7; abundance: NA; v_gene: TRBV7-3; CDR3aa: ASSLMGRGQGSDEQY
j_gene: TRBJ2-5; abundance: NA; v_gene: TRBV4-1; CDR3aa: ASSQTGPETQY
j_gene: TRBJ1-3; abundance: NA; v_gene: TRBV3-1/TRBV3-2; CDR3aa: ASSPRDHSGNTIY
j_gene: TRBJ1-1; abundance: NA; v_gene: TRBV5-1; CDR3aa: ASSLITGSNEAF
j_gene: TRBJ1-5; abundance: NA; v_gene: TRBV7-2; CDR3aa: ASSSSVGTRNQPQH
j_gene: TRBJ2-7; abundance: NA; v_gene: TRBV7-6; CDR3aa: ASSFDRGSYEQY
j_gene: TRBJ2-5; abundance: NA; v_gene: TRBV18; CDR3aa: ASSHGGETQY
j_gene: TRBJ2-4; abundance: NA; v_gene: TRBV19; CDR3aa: ASSPTSGGPKNIQY
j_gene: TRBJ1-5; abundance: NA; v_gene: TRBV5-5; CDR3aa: ASSFVSSNQPQH
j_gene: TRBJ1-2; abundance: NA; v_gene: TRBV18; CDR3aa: ASSPGTVYGYT
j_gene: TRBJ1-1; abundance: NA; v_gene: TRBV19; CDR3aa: ASSLRGDTEAF
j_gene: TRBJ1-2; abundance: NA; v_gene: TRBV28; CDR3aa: ASSSPPREDGYT
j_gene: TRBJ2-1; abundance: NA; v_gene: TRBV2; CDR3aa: ASRAGDSYNEQF
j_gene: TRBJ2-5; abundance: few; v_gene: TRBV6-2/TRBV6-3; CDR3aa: ASSYSTLQRGVPKTQY
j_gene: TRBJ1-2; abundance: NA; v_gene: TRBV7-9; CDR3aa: ASSLAGPYGYT
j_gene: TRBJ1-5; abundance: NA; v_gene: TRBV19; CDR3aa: ASSILFGQGAPQPQH
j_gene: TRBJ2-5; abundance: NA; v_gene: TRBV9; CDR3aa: ASSPHSLGETQY